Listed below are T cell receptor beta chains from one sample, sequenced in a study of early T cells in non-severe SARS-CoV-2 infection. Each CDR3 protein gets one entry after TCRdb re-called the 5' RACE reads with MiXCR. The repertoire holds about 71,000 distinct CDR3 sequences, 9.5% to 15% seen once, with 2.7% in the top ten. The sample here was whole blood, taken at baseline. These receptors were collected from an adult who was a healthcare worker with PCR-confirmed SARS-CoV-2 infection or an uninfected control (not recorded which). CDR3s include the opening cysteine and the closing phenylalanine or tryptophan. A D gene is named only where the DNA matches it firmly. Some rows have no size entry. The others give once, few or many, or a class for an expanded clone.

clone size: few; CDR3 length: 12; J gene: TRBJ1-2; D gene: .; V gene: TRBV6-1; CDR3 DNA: TGTGCCAGCAGTAAAGGGGTGGATGGCTACACCTTC; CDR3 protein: CASSKGVDGYTF
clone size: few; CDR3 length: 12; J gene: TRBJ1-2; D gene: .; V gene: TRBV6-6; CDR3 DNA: TGTGCCAGCAGTTATCGGTCAGATGGCTACACCTTC; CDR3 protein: CASSYRSDGYTF
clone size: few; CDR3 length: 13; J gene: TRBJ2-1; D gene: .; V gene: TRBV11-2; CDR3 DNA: TGTGCCAGCAGCTTGGGAGGCTACAATGAGCAGTTCTTC; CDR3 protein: CASSLGGYNEQFF
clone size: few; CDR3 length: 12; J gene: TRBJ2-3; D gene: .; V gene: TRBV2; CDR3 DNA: TGTGCCAGCACCGGTGACACAGATACGCAGTATTTT; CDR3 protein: CASTGDTDTQYF
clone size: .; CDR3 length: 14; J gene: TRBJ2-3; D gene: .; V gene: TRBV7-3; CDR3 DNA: TGTGCCAGCAGCTCCGTAGCGGCCACTGACACGCAGTATTTT; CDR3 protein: CASSSVAATDTQYF
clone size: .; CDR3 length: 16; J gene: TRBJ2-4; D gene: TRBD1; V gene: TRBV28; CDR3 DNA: TGTGCCAGCATCCCGAGGGGGACAGGGGCCAAAAACATTCAGTACTTC; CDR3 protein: CASIPRGTGAKNIQYF
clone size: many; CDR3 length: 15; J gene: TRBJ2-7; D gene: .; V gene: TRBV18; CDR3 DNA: TGTGCCAGCTCACCGTCCCGGGACTTCCACTACGAGCAGTACTTC; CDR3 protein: CASSPSRDFHYEQYF
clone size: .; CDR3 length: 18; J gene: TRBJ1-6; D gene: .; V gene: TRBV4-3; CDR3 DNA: TGCGCCAGCAGCCAAGATCAATCGGCGGGGTCGGCTGCATCACCCCTCCACTTT; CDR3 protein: CASSQDQSAGSAASPLHF
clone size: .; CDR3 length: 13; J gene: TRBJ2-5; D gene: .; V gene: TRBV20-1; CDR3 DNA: TGCAGTGCTAGAAGCCAGGGCCAAGAGACCCAGTACTTC; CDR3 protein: CSARSQGQETQYF
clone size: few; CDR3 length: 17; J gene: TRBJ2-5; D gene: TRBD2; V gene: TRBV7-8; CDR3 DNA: TGTGCCAGCAGCTCCGAGGGTCTAGCGGGGGGTTACGAGACCCAGTACTTC; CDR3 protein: CASSSEGLAGGYETQYF